This record looks at one T cell receptor beta chain sequence and its context. Its antigen is not known. Germline lookup yields CDR1 SGHRS and CDR2 YFSETQ. The V gene lost 0 bases and the J gene lost 2 bases, with 18 bases spanning the gap. The CDR3 loop spans 17 amino acids. The data are from a study of T cell responses to AZD1222 COVID-19 vaccine. Method: immunoSEQ multiplex PCR; TCRdb's copy keeps in-frame clones and lacks some. The sample lists some 150,000 clones; more than 75% were seen once. Study-wide results and caveats: Sampling captured repertoires only after the peak T cell response. Nearly half of spike-specific TCRs reportedly target variant regions that are unmutated in the B.1.351 and B.1.1.7 variants. Elevations in Spike-specific TCR breadth and depth followed administration of two AZD1222 doses.

Here the sequenced sample was peripheral blood, taken 28 days after the second AZD1222 dose. This chain connects TRBV5-1 to TRBJ2-7, with D perhaps TRBD1 (6 bases). The TCR was taken from an adult who received the AZD1222 COVID-19 vaccine. The CDR3 coding sequence is TGCGCCAGCAGCTTGGGTGTTCAGGGGCTGGTTCCCTACGAGCAGTACTTC. Amino acid sequence: CASSLGVQGLVPYEQYF.